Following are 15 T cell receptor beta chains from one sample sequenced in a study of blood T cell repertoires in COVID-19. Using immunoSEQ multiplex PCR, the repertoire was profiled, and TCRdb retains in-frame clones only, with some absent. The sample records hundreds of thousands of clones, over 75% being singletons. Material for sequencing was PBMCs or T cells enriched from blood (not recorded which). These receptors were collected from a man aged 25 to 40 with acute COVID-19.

The CDR3 is CASSPGQDITGELFF. In DNA, the CDR3 is TGTGCCAGCAGCCCGGGACAGGACATCACCGGGGAGCTGTTTTTT. The chain combines TRBV5-4 with TRBJ2-2; 8 nucleotides match TRBD1. Germline V CDR1 and CDR2: SGHNT, YYREEE (reference sequence). V dropped 4 bases and J dropped 4; count of bases not matched to a gene: 6. The CDR3 totals 15 residues.

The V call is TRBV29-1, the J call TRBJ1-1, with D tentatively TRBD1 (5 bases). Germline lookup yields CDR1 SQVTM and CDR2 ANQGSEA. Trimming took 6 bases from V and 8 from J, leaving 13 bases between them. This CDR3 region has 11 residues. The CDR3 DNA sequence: TGCAGCGTCCCCATGGGGCTCGAAGCTTTCTTT. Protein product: CSVPMGLEAFF. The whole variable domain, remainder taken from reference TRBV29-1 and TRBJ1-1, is SAVISQKPSRDICQRGTSLTIQCQVDSQVTMMFWYRQQPGQSLTLIATANQGSEATYESGFVIDKFPISRPNLTFSTLTVSNMSPEDSSIYLCSVPMGLEAFFGQGTRLTVV.

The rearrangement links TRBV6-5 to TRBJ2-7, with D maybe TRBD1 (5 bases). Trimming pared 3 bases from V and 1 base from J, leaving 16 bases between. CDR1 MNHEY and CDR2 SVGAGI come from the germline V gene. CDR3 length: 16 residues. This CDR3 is CASSYKFGQESYEQYF. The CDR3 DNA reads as TGTGCCAGCAGTTATAAATTCGGACAAGAGTCCTACGAGCAGTACTTC.

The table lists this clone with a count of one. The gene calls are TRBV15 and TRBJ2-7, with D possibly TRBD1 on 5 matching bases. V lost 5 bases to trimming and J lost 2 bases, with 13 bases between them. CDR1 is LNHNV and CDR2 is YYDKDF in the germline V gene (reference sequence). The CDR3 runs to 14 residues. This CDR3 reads CATSAWLTAYEQYF. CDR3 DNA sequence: TGTGCCACCAGCGCCTGGCTGACAGCCTACGAGCAGTACTTC.

DNA of the CDR3: TGTGCCAGCAGTGAGGCGGACAGGGGGCCTGGGGCCAACGTCCTGACTTTC. This translates into CASSEADRGPGANVLTF. The chain couples TRBV6-1 to TRBJ2-6; 11 nucleotides match TRBD1. CDR3 length: 17 residues. V lost 3 bases to trimming and J lost 2 bases; unmatched junction nucleotides: 3. Per germline, CDR1 MNHNS and CDR2 SASEGT.

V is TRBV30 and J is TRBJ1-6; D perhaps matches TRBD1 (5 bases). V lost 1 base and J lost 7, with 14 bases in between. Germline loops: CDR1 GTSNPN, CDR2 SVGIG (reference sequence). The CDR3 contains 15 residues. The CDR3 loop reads CAWSAGLVGNSPLHF. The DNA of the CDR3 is TGTGCCTGGAGTGCGGGACTTGTCGGGAATTCACCCCTCCACTTT.

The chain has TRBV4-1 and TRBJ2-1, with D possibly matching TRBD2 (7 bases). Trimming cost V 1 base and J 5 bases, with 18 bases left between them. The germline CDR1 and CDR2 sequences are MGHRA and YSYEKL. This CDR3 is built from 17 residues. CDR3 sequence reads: CASSQAPPGGGHNEQFF. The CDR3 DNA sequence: TGCGCCAGCAGCCAAGCCCCACCGGGGGGCGGTCACAATGAGCAGTTCTTC.

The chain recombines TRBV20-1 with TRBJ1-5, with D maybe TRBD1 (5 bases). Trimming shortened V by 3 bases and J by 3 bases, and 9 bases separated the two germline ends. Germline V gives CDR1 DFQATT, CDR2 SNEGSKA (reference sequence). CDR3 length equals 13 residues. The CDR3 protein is CSASQGPNQPQHF. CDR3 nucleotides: TGCAGTGCTAGTCAGGGCCCCAATCAGCCCCAGCATTTT.

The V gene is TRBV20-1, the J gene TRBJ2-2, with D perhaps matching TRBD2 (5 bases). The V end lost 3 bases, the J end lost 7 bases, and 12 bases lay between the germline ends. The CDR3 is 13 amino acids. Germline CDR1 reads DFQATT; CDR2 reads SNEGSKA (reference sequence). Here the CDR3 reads CSASHGVNGELFF. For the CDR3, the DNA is TGCAGTGCTAGTCACGGGGTAAACGGGGAGCTGTTTTTT.

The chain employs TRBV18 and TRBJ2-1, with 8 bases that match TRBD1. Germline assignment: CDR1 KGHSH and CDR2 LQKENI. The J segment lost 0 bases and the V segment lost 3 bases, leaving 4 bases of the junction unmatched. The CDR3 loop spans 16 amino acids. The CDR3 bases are TGTGCCAGCTCACCTCCCGGGACAGGCTCCTACAATGAGCAGTTCTTC. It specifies CASSPPGTGSYNEQFF.

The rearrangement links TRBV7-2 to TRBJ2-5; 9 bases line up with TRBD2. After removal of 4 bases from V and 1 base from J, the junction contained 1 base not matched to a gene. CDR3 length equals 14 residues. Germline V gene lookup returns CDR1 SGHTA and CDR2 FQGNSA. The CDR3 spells CASSSSGIQETQYF. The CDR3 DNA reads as TGTGCCAGCAGCTCTAGCGGGATCCAAGAGACCCAGTACTTC.

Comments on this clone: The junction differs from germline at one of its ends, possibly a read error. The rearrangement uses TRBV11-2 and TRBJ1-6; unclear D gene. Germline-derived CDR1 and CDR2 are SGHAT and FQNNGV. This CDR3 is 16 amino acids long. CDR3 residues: CASSLDLGHYNSPLHF. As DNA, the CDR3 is TGTGCCAGCAGCCTAGACCTGGGCCACTATAATTCACCCCTCCACTTT.

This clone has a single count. CDR3 loop: CASSSWTGGSGNTIYF. The CDR3 nucleotides are TGTGCCAGTAGTAGCTGGACAGGGGGCTCTGGAAACACCATATATTTT. The chain is built from TRBV19 and TRBJ1-3; 10 nucleotides line up with TRBD1. Germline V gene sequence: CDR1 LNHDA, CDR2 SQIVND (reference sequence). The CDR3 runs 16 residues. The V segment lost 4 bases and the J segment 0 bases; nucleotides outside the gene matches: 3.

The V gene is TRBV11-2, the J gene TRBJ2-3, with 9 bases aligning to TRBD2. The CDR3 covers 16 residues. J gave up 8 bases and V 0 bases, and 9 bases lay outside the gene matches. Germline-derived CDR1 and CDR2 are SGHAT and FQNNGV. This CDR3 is CASSLDWAGGLGTQYF. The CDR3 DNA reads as TGTGCCAGCAGCTTAGATTGGGCGGGGGGGCTAGGTACGCAGTATTTT. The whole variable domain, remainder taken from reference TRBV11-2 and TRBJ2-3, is EAGVAQSPRYKIIEKRQSVAFWCNPISGHATLYWYQQILGQGPKLLIQFQNNGVVDDSQLPKDRFSAERLKGVDSTLKIQPAKLEDSAVYLCASSLDWAGGLGTQYFGPGTRLTVL.

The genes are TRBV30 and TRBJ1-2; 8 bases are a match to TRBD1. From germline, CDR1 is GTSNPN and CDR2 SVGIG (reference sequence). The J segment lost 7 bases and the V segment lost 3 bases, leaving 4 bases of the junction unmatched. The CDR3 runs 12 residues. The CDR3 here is CAWRGQGLGYTF. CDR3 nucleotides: TGTGCCTGGAGAGGACAGGGACTTGGCTACACCTTC.